What follows are 7 T cell receptor beta chains derived from one specimen sequenced in a study of T-cell memory formation after mild COVID-19. A single record per CDR3 protein comes from TCRdb applying MiXCR to the 5' RACE reads. The data show more than 300,000 distinct CDR3 sequences, with about an eighth seen just once and 22% held by the top ten. The sequenced sample consisted of PBMCs or a T cell subset sorted from them (not recorded which). The source of these receptors is a man between 18 and 35 years old who had mild COVID-19 (a few samples of this study predate the infection). Cell type and time point are not known.

This clonotype was counted a few times. The V call is TRBV25-1, the J call TRBJ1-1; weak D call: TRBD1 (5 bases). Germline CDR1 reads MGHDK; CDR2 reads SYGVNS. The V end was cut by 6 bases, the J end by 3 bases, with 8 bases between. This CDR3 has 12 amino acids. CDR3 coding DNA: TGTGCCAGCAGGGGGGAGTACACTGAAGCTTTCTTT. It translates to CASRGEYTEAFF. Looking up the rest from reference TRBV25-1 and TRBJ1-1 gives the full variable domain: EADIYQTPRYLVIGTGKKITLECSQTMGHDKMYWYQQDPGMELHLIHYSYGVNSTEKGDLSSESTVSRIRTEHFPLTLESARPSHTSQYLCASRGEYTEAFFGQGTRLTVV.

The V call is TRBV5-1, the J call TRBJ1-4; TRBD1 might be the D (5 bases). Trimming cost V 1 base and J 4 bases, with 8 bases left between them. Germline lookup yields CDR1 SGHRS and CDR2 YFSETQ. The CDR3 is 14 residues long. DNA for the CDR3: TGCGCCAGCAGCTTGTCAGGGTTTAATGAAAAACTGTTTTTT. This codes for CASSLSGFNEKLFF.

The chain is built from TRBV4-1 and TRBJ1-6; D is unclear. The V gene's germline CDR1 is MGHRA and CDR2 YSYEKL. There are 14 residues in the CDR3. The V gene lost 3 bases and the J gene lost 7 bases, with 10 bases spanning the gap. The CDR3 sequence: CASSQGEGNSPLHF. In DNA, the CDR3 is TGCGCCAGCAGCCAGGGTGAGGGAAATTCACCCCTCCACTTT.

CDR3 amino acids: CASSRHSDRGIEAFF. DNA for the CDR3: TGTGCCAGCAGCAGACACTCGGACAGGGGAATTGAAGCTTTCTTT. The chain employs TRBV7-2 and TRBJ1-1; 9 bases match TRBD1. J was trimmed by 7 bases and V by 5 bases; bases with no gene match: 11. Germline lookup yields CDR1 SGHTA and CDR2 FQGNSA. This CDR3 is built from 15 residues. The full variable domain, rest sourced from reference TRBV7-2 and TRBJ1-1, is GAGVSQSPSNKVTEKGKDVELRCDPISGHTALYWYRQSLGQGLEFLIYFQGNSAPDKSGLPSDRFSAERTGGSVSTLTIQRTQQEDSAVYLCASSRHSDRGIEAFFGQGTRLTVV.

The chain couples TRBV6-5 to TRBJ2-1; D might be TRBD2 (7 bases). Trimming cost V 2 bases and J 10 bases, with 12 bases left between them. CDR1 and CDR2 (germline): MNHEY, SVGAGI. The length of the CDR3 is 13 residues. The CDR3 DNA sequence: TGTGCCAGCAGTTACAAAGGGGGGGAAGAGCAGTTCTTC. It yields the protein CASSYKGGEEQFF.

V usage is TRBV5-1 and J usage is TRBJ2-2, with 10 nucleotides matching TRBD2. CDR3 length: 16 residues. The germline V gene has CDR1 SGHRS and CDR2 YFSETQ. Trimming took 3 bases from V and 3 from J; bases not matched to a gene: 5. CDR3 bases: TGCGCCAGCAGCTCTCTAGCGGGGGATGACACCGGGGAGCTGTTTTTT. Its translation is CASSSLAGDDTGELFF.

The chain combines TRBV29-1 with TRBJ2-7, with TRBD1 matching over 8 bases. The CDR3 totals 13 residues. Germline loops: CDR1 SQVTM, CDR2 ANQGSEA. The junction had 10 bases not matched to a gene; V was cut back by 7 bases and J by 5 bases. The CDR3 sequence is CSDRPTGADEQYF. In DNA form, the CDR3 reads TGCAGCGACCGCCCGACAGGGGCTGACGAGCAGTACTTC.